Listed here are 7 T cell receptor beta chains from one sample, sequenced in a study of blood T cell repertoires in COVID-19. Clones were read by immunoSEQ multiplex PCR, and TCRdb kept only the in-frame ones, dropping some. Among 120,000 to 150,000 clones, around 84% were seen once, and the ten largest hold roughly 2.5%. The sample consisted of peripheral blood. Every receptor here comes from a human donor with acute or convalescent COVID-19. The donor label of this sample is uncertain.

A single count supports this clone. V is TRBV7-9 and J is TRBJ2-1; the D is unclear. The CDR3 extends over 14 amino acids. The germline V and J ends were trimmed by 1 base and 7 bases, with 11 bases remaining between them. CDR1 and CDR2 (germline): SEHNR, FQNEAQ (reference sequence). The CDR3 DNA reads TGTGCCAGCAGCTTAGTTCTAGTTGGAAATGAGCAGTTCTTC. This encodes CASSLVLVGNEQFF.

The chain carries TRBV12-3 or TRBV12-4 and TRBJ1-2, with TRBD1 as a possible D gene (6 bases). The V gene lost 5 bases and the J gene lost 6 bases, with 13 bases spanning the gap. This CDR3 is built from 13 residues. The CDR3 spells CASSPRGSNGYTF. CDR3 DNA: TGTGCCAGCAGTCCCAGGGGTTCGAATGGCTACACCTTC.

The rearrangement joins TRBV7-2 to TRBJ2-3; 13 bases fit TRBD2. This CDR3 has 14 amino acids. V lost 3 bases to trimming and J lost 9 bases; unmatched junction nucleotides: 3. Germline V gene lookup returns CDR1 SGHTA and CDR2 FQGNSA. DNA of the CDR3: TGTGCCAGCAGCTTTTCGACTAGCGGGGGGACGCAGTATTTT. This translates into CASSFSTSGGTQYF.

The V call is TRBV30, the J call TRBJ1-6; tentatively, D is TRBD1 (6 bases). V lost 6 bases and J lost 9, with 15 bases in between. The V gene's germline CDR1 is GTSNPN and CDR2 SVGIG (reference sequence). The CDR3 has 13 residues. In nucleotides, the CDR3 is TGTGCCTGTAATACAGGGTGGGGTTCACCCCTCCACTTT. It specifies CACNTGWGSPLHF.

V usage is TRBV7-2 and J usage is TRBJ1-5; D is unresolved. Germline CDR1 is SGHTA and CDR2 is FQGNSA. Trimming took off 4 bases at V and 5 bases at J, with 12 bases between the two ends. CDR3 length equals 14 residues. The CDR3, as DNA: TGTGCCAGCAGCTCGACTCGCAAGGATCAGCCCCAGCATTTT. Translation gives CASSSTRKDQPQHF.

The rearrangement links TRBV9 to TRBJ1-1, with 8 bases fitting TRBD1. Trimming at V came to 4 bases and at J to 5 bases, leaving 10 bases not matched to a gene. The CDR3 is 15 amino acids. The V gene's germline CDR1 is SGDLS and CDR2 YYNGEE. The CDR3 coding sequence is TGTGCCAGCAGCCCAAGAGCAGGGGGCTGGACTGAAGCTTTCTTT. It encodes CASSPRAGGWTEAFF.

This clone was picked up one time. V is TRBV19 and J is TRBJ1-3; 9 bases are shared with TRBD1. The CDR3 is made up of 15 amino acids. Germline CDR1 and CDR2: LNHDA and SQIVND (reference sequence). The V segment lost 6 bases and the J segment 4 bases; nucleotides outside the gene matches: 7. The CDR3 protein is CASRRDRAFGNTIYF. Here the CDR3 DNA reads TGTGCCAGTAGGAGGGACAGGGCCTTCGGAAACACCATATATTTT.